The clone carrying this T cell receptor beta chain was picked up one time. The sample originates from a study of blood T cell repertoires in COVID-19. Looking at the study overall: Acute-phase and convalescent COVID-19 samples originated in the United States, Italy and Spain. Sample material is recorded as cDNA or gDNA derived from T cells, B-cell-depleted T cells, or PBMCs.

TCRdb keeps only in-frame clones here, not all; method: immunoSEQ multiplex PCR. The table shows about 63,000 clones, with about 74% occurring only once. The CDR3 is 15 residues long. The germline V gene encodes CDR1 LGHDT and CDR2 YNNKEL (reference sequence). The ends were cut back, 2 bases at V and 5 bases at J, with 15 bases in the middle. J is TRBJ2-5 and V is TRBV3-1 (or the pseudogene TRBV3-2); D is possibly TRBD2 (5 bases). Sequencing used peripheral blood. This receptor was identified in a woman of 80 years or more with acute or convalescent COVID-19. CDR3 protein: CASSQQSGWGETQYF. The CDR3 nucleotides read TGTGCCAGCAGCCAACAATCGGGATGGGGTGAGACCCAGTACTTC.